The entry below describes one TCR beta chain. Measured with immunoSEQ multiplex PCR; TCRdb has only the in-frame clones, and not every one. The repertoire holds 76,000 or so clones, approximately 88% seen once, with approximately 13% in the top ten. This entry is derived from a study of OX40 agonist ivuxolimab in advanced cancers. Across the whole study: Of mixed ages from about 23 to 90 and averaging roughly 66 years, the group was around 78% male.

The V and J ends lost 5 bases and 1 base respectively, with 11 bases between them. Germline CDR1 and CDR2: KGHSH and LQKENI. The CDR3 runs to 14 residues. This clonotype was obtained from an adult with an advanced solid tumor such as melanoma, head and neck, liver or kidney cancer. This chain uses TRBV18 with TRBJ1-1; no clear D gene. This specimen was CD4+ or CD8+ T cells sorted from blood, taken in a trial of the OX40 agonist ivuxolimab. CDR3 DNA sequence: TGTGCCAGCTCAGACAATCTGTCGAACACTGAAGCTTTCTTT. Protein product: CASSDNLSNTEAFF. The full variable domain, with the rest looked up from reference TRBV18 and TRBJ1-1, is NAGVMQNPRHLVRRRGQEARLRCSPMKGHSHVYWYRQLPEEGLKFMVYLQKENIIDESGMPKERFSAEFPKEGPSILRIQQVVRGDSAAYFCASSDNLSNTEAFFGQGTRLTVV.